In this sample, the clone carrying this TCR beta chain turned up a few times. These data belong to a study of blood T cells in healthy people across ages. It was with a sample-barcoded 5' primer and a J-beta primer mix that a second PCR of about 7 to 12 cycles was run. TCRdb independently ran MiXCR on the 5' RACE reads; one entry per CDR3 protein. This table holds a few hundred thousand distinct CDR3 sequences, 27% found once. The sequenced sample consisted of blood. The clonotype originates from a woman in her 70s in good health.

CDR3 sequence reads: CSSESGSYNEQFF. The CDR3 nucleotides are TGCAGCTCTGAGTCAGGTTCCTACAATGAGCAGTTCTTC. The chain joins TRBV29-1 to TRBJ2-1; D remains ambiguous. The CDR3 length is 13 residues. The V end was cut by 8 bases, the J end by 1 base, with 12 bases between. Germline assignment: CDR1 SQVTM and CDR2 ANQGSEA.